Given below is one T cell receptor (beta chain) in context. This entry belongs to a study of blood T cell repertoires in COVID-19. The wider study: Spain, Italy and the United States supplied samples that represented acute and convalescent COVID-19. The cDNA or gDNA used as material had been derived from T cells, B-cell-depleted T cells, or PBMCs.

In Seattle, patients joined the study during active infection and were tracked longitudinally. Study processing details: Counts of nucleated cells, estimated from reference gene primer amplification, were obtained. Assay used: immunoSEQ multiplex PCR; TCRdb lists only in-frame clones, some missing. Clonal size and the V and J genes are those of that table, whereas D and trimming came from the DNA. The table has 200,000 to 250,000 clones, 80% to 95% seen once. The germline V gene encodes CDR1 PRHDT and CDR2 FYEKMQ (reference sequence). The CDR3 runs 14 residues. V was shortened by 4 bases and J by 3 bases, with 12 bases between the two germline ends.

This clonotype was obtained from a man in his sixties with COVID-19, enrolled during active disease. Sequenced: peripheral blood. This sequence joins TRBV13 and TRBJ2-5, with TRBD1 as a possible D gene (5 bases). The CDR3 sequence is CASSYSGMKETQYF. The CDR3 DNA reads as TGTGCCAGCAGCTATTCAGGGATGAAAGAGACCCAGTACTTC.